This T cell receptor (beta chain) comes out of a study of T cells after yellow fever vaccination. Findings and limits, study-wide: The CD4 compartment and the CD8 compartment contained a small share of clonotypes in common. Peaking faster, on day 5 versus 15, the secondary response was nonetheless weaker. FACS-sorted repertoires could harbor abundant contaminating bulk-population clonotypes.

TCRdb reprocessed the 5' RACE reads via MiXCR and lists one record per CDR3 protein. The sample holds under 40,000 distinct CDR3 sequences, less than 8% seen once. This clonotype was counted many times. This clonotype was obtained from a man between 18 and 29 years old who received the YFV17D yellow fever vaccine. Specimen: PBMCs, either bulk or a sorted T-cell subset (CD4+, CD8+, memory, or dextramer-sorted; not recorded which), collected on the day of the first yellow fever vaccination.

This chain's CDR3 is CAWSRQISEQYF. The CDR3 DNA reads TGTGCCTGGAGTAGGCAGATCTCCGAGCAGTACTTC. The gene calls are TRBV30 and TRBJ2-7; D is ambiguous. CDR3 length equals 12 residues. The germline V gene encodes CDR1 GTSNPN and CDR2 SVGIG (reference sequence). V was pared by 2 bases and J by 6 bases, with 11 bases between.